This TCR beta chain was obtained from a study of cytomegalovirus exposure and HLA in healthy donors (TCRdb year 2017). In the study overall: An earlier analysis of several hundred of the donors reported approximately 290 Gb of sequence data and 100 million to 130 million unique TCR beta sequences from around 200 million T cells. In a later analysis, previously published TCR beta repertoires from fewer than 750 donors were re-analyzed and high-resolution HLA genotyping was added so that TCR occurrence patterns could be studied. A later genetic analysis used genome-wide SNP genotypes for about three fifths of the 666 donors, treating that subset as a discovery cohort. An earlier analysis of around 640 of the donors used high-throughput TCR beta sequencing to judge whether each TCR beta V gene segment behaved as functional or pseudogenic. To predict cytomegalovirus infection status, the study brought together high-throughput TCR immunosequencing, statistical association of individual TCRs with disease status, and machine learning. Along with the roughly 610-subject first cohort, a separate validation cohort of around 120 different subjects was used. A handful of DR-DQ haplotypes were handled as single units for association and clustering because linkage in the cohort was strong. The T cell repertoires of about 700 subjects were profiled by immunosequencing and related to cytomegalovirus serostatus. Around 300 gigabases of sequencing data and tens of millions of unique TCR sequences were included in an early release covering roughly 600 HLA-typed donors. Rather than drawing on any new phenotypic data, the later analysis identified candidate immune exposures from TCR beta sequences and the way those sequences occurred across donors. Donor age, sex, ethnicity and CMV serostatus were collected together with the repertoire data. All discovery cohort repertoires had been generated on a single sequencing platform. Among the roughly 400 genotyped donors, approximately 76% belonged to the genetic ancestry cluster associated with self-reported Caucasian donors. The number of typed donors differed by locus: about 620-640 for A, B, C, DRB1 and DQB1; 522 for DQA1; 606 for DPA1; and roughly 470 for DPB1. The study aimed to test whether cataloging public T cell receptors could reveal signatures of past pathogen exposure. HLA typing included class I and class II loci at four-digit resolution. On average, approximately 250,000 unique TCR beta nucleotide sequences were sequenced per donor among about 400 genotyped donors of the cohort, with 15% to 20% of those sequences being non-productive.

The CDR3 holds 14 amino acids from the cysteine to the phenylalanine. This entry keeps only the CDR3 DNA: 42 bases, framed from base 1. The junction shows trimming of 1 base on V and 4 bases on J, and the gene matches do not reach 3 bases of it. CDR1 and CDR2, looked up from the germline V gene, are LGHNA and YNFKEQ. This clone has only one observation. Its antigen is currently not known. No base qualities exist here, and no much larger clone lies one base off it. The cohort comprised some 730 healthy bone marrow donors. Cohort members were all nominally healthy when sampled, although unrecorded immune exposures were likely present. The donor tested CMV seropositive and was one of the 289 seropositive cohort members. A peripheral blood sample was collected from each donor, and TCR beta sequencing was performed on peripheral blood mononuclear cells. Genomic DNA was extracted from the blood cell samples with the Qiagen DNeasy Blood Extraction Kit.

Libraries came from the immunoSEQ multiplex PCR assay. For the multiplex PCR, a mixture combining 60 forward primers for TCR Vbeta segments and 13 reverse primers for TCR Jbeta segments was used. A multiplex PCR assay on genomic DNA amplified the CDR3 region of rearranged TCR beta genes. On the Illumina HiSeq System, the amplified TCR beta libraries were sequenced as 87-base-pair reads. For the original study's pipeline: Across the roughly 640 repertoires, a later analysis counted 75 million to 90 million unique TCR beta chains, roughly 11 million of which were shared by at least two donors. Raw reads were error-corrected and collapsed into unique sequences by a nearest-neighbor algorithm in which closely related sequences were merged to remove PCR and sequencing errors. Alignment of CDR3 sequences to IMGT reference sequences was used to assign V, D and J gene segments. For a sequence to be retained, at least a six-nucleotide match to both a V gene segment and a J gene segment was required. Rearrangements were classified as productive when the CDR3 lacked stop codons and remained in frame with V and J, and all other rearrangements were classified as non-productive. CDR3 was defined by IMGT convention, running from the second conserved V-encoded cysteine to the conserved J-encoded phenylalanine. The earlier analysis of about 530 of the donors excluded any sequence lacking an unambiguous match to a single V gene segment. In an earlier analysis of approximately 590 of the donors, V segments were called functional above 56.7% productive rearrangements and were called segregating when the between-donor standard deviation exceeded 5%. To diagnose cytomegalovirus status from the catalog of TCR beta chain sequences, a statistical classification framework was built. A later analysis assigned V and J genes by comparing TCR nucleotide sequences with IMGT/GENE-DB human TR gene sequences. In a later analysis, CDR3 sequences and most-parsimonious VDJ recombination scenarios were assigned using the TCRdist pipeline. In a later analysis, every TCR beta chain was defined by the combination of its CDR3 amino acid sequence and its V-gene family, and reads without a unique V-gene family were dropped. A later analysis removed 500 to 600 highly shared, low-generation-probability nucleotide sequences to deal with suspected cross-contamination and a sequencing artifact. In a later analysis, a clonal expansion index for each public chain was calculated from normalized within-repertoire ranks of inferred template counts. A later analysis computed generation probabilities with a VDJ recombination model fitted to out-of-frame rearrangements, and checked the results against IGoR. In a later analysis, TCR-TCR, TCR-HLA and TCR-CMV co-occurrence was scored with hypergeometric tests, and a repertoire-size bias correction was applied to TCR pairs. In a later analysis, false discovery rates were estimated by permuting HLA or CMV assignments 20 times. In a later analysis, co-occurring TCRs were grouped with DBSCAN, and TCRdist sequence similarity was added when clustering was performed within HLA-allele-positive subsets. For co-occurrence clustering, repertoires with fewer than 30,000 or more than 120,000 public chains were excluded, along with roughly 5 repertoires with anomalous nucleotide sharing. In its TCRdb copy, this immuneACCESS table keeps in-frame sequences only and misses some clones. Where compared with another copy, unresolved V genes explain less than half of these, and the others have no known cause. For V, J and clone size, that table is used; D and trimming come from the DNA. This sample lists 90,000 to 150,000 clones; 70% to 80% were detected once. Together, the top ten hold approximately 8.2% of the sample.

Overall study results and their limits: A cluster of highly shared sequence variants was judged likely to be a technical artifact of the sequencing pipeline. Roughly uniform sequencing depth across donors was assumed in presence/absence analyses, although this assumption may not hold. In a later analysis, TCR association rates were found to vary across HLA loci, with the most associated TCRs seen for DRB1 alleles and the fewest for HLA-C alleles. Linkage disequilibrium might explain the correlated functional status among segregating V segments, but an unknown experimental factor could not be ruled out. Because the 87-base-pair reads could not distinguish some IMGT-functional V segments, including TRBV6-2 and TRBV6-3, those segments were excluded. The cohort was sequenced for TCR beta chains only, and without alpha or paired-chain data the features that could be detected were limited. In an earlier analysis of about 550 of the donors, most TCR beta V segments were observed in productive rearrangements about 87% or about 30% of the time, broadly matching IMGT annotations. Most CMV-associated TCR beta chains appeared to be HLA-restricted in a later analysis, and the HLA associations seemed to be driven largely by CMV exposure. A later analysis found that HLA-associated TCR beta chains were more clonally expanded and had lower generation probabilities than equally common non-associated chains. An association between a missense DCLRE1C variant and V-gene and J-gene trimming of TCR beta chains was found in a later genetic analysis and replicated in an independent cohort. According to a later analysis, parvovirus B19, influenza, CMV and Epstein-Barr virus appeared linked to several top co-occurrence clusters. At a false discovery rate of 0.05, a later analysis linked 16,951 TCR beta sequences to specific HLA alleles. The authors suggested that the approach could potentially be extended to other disease states and immunological phenotypes. When HLA alleles, especially DR and DQ, strongly co-occurred, TCR associations were difficult to assign to individual alleles. A further reported finding was that TCR beta sequences accurately predicted the HLA-A and HLA-B alleles for most subjects in the first cohort. The classifier was reported to diagnose cytomegalovirus status with high specificity and sensitivity in both the original cohort and the validation cohort. Because HLA typing was missing for some donors at each locus, association tests included only the typed subset. Because counts were too low, approximately 18 rarely observed V segments, including chromosome 9 orphons, were excluded from the earlier analysis of about 500 of the donors. In a later genetic analysis, fewer N-insertions in productive TCRs were reported among donors in an Asian-associated ancestry cluster than the approximately 630-donor mean. In vitro tests confirmed that a few of the cytomegalovirus-associated TCR beta chains recognize cytomegalovirus antigens. Most TCR sequences were observed very rarely across donors, whereas some public TCRs were present in many individuals. A total of 150 to 200 TCR beta chains were listed by the study as associated with cytomegalovirus. The only immune exposure information available for the cohort was CMV serostatus.

Sequencing was performed on PBMCs. Recombination connected TRBV4-2 to TRBJ2-5; TRBD2 fits 7 bases in the junction. This TCR came from a woman aged 40 to 50 in good health and CMV-seropositive. CDR3 sequence: CASSQVGGTETQYF. The nucleotide sequence is TGTGCCAGCAGCCAAGTGGGAGGGACAGAGACCCAGTACTTC.